This T cell receptor (beta chain) was observed in a study of blood T cell repertoires in COVID-19. Turning to the study itself: Samples of COVID-19 (acute and convalescent) were obtained from the United States, Italy and Spain. T cells, B-cell-depleted T cells, or PBMCs supplied cDNA or gDNA.

From germline, CDR1 is SEHNR and CDR2 FQNEAQ (reference sequence). The CDR3 sequence is 14 residues long. Trimming at V came to 4 bases and at J to 2 bases, leaving 3 bases not matched to a gene. The repertoire was sequenced with immunoSEQ multiplex PCR; TCRdb's copy has only in-frame clones and lacks some. The sample yields 240,000 or so clones, 88% seen once. The receptor comes from a woman aged 25-40 years with acute or convalescent COVID-19. The chain employs TRBV7-9 and TRBJ2-7, with 9 bases aligning to TRBD1. Sequenced sample: peripheral blood. DNA for the CDR3: TGTGCCAGCAGCTGGGGACAGGGACCCTACGAGCAGTACTTC. Translated: CASSWGQGPYEQYF.